This T cell receptor (beta chain) was observed in a study of blood T cell repertoires in COVID-19. Study information: Sources were T cells, B-cell-depleted T cells, or PBMCs; the material itself was cDNA or gDNA.

CDR1 is LNHDA and CDR2 is SQIVND in the germline V gene (reference sequence). The length of the CDR3 is 16 residues. The ends were cut back, 2 bases at V and 4 bases at J, with 14 bases in the middle. TCRdb's table, derived via immunoSEQ multiplex PCR, lists solely in-frame clones and lacks some. In the table there are about 400,000 clones, roughly 90% of which are singletons. This chain connects TRBV19 to TRBJ2-2; possibly TRBD2 for D (6 bases). What was sequenced was peripheral blood. The clonotype was recovered from a man between 35 and 55 years old with acute or convalescent COVID-19. CDR3 sequence: CASSISVGSFTGELFF. The CDR3 DNA reads TGTGCCAGTAGTATATCGGTCGGGAGCTTCACCGGGGAGCTGTTTTTT.